This T cell receptor (beta chain) was sequenced for a study of CD8 T cells in Susac syndrome. The CDR3 is 15 residues long. V gave up 5 bases and J gave up 1 base; unmatched junction bases: 6. Germline-derived CDR1 and CDR2 are SGHTA and FQGNSA. After extraction with the RNeasy kit, roughly 0.5 to 1 ug of the RNA was reverse transcribed using random hexamers. From the immunoSEQ multiplex PCR reads, TCRdb called clonotypes with MiXCR, one entry per CDR3 protein. The sample consists of some 94,000 distinct CDR3 sequences, about 95% of them appearing once. This sequence was found in a human donor with Susac syndrome. The chain couples TRBV7-2 to TRBJ2-7; the match to TRBD1 covers 9 bases. Sequencing used CD4+ T cells from PBMCs. The CDR3 sequence: CASSLLTGGSYEQYF. Here the CDR3 DNA reads TGTGCCAGCAGCCTACTGACAGGGGGATCCTACGAGCAGTACTTC. Drawing the rest from reference TRBV7-2 and TRBJ2-7, the complete variable domain is GAGVSQSPSNKVTEKGKDVELRCDPISGHTALYWYRQSLGQGLEFLIYFQGNSAPDKSGLPSDRFSAERTGGSVSTLTIQRTQQEDSAVYLCASSLLTGGSYEQYFGPGTRLTVT.